Each of the 17 T cell receptor beta chains below was sequenced from the same sample in a study of cytomegalovirus exposure and HLA in healthy donors. The primer mix had 60 Vbeta and 13 Jbeta primers. Using immunoSEQ multiplex PCR, the repertoire was profiled, and TCRdb retains in-frame clones only, with some absent. The sample has roughly 160,000 clones, roughly four fifths seen once. Material for sequencing was PBMCs. Every receptor here comes from a female donor in good health and CMV-seronegative.

The chain joins TRBV9 to TRBJ2-1; 9 nucleotides match TRBD2. In germline, CDR1 is SGDLS, CDR2 YYNGEE. This CDR3 region has 15 residues. V was clipped by 2 bases and J by 8 bases; unmatched bases: 8. CDR3 loop: CASSVGTSSYDEQFF. Written as DNA, the CDR3 is TGTGCCAGCAGCGTGGGGACTAGCTCTTATGATGAGCAGTTCTTC.

The chain links TRBV7-9 to TRBJ2-1, with D possibly being TRBD1 (6 bases). Looked up from germline, CDR1 is SEHNR and CDR2 is FQNEAQ (reference sequence). The ends were cut back, 5 bases at V and 9 bases at J, with 14 bases in the middle. The CDR3 runs to 13 residues. The CDR3 DNA reads as TGTGCCAGCAGCCTGGACAGAAACAGTGAGCAGTTCTTC. Encoded protein: CASSLDRNSEQFF.

Turning to this clone: One end of the junction fails to match germline, which may point to a read error. The chain is built from TRBV5-1 and TRBJ2-5, with a tentative D call TRBD2 (6 bases). The CDR3 has 18 amino acids. Germline V gives CDR1 SGHRS, CDR2 YFSETQ. The CDR3 sequence: CASSFASVGGSVQGTQYF. The CDR3 DNA reads as TGCGCCAGCAGCTTTGCGTCCGTCGGGGGTTCTGTCCAAGGGACCCAGTACTTC.

The CDR3 DNA reads TGTGCCAGCAGTATTAGCGGGGGTTCCTACGAGCAGTACTTC. This sequence encodes CASSISGGSYEQYF. The chain combines TRBV2 with TRBJ2-7; 9 bases align to TRBD2. V lost 5 bases to trimming and J lost 1 base; unmatched junction nucleotides: 3. The CDR3 is 14 amino acids. Germline V gives CDR1 SNHLY, CDR2 FYNNEI.

The chain recombines TRBV5-5 with TRBJ1-3; D may be TRBD1 (6 bases). The CDR3 totals 14 residues. The V gene lost 0 bases and the J gene lost 3 bases, with 7 bases spanning the gap. Germline V lookup: CDR1 SGHKS, CDR2 YYEKEE (reference sequence). CDR3 bases: TGTGCCAGCAGCTTGGACAGGGATGGAAACACCATATATTTT. It translates to CASSLDRDGNTIYF.

The chain recombines TRBV28 with TRBJ2-7, with TRBD2 identical over 7 bases. Germline CDR1 reads MDHEN; CDR2 reads SYDVKM. The CDR3 has 13 residues. The V gene end was trimmed by 7 bases and the J gene end by 0 bases; junction bases not matched to a gene: 3. The CDR3: CASKGGSSYEQYF. Here the CDR3 DNA reads TGTGCCAGCAAGGGCGGGAGCTCCTACGAGCAGTACTTC.

The chain links TRBV7-9 to TRBJ2-5; TRBD1 might be the D (6 bases). The germline V gene has CDR1 SEHNR and CDR2 FQNEAQ (reference sequence). V was shortened by 2 bases and J by 0 bases, with 10 bases between the two germline ends. The CDR3 runs 15 residues. The CDR3: CASSLSRTDQETQYF. In DNA form, the CDR3 reads TGTGCCAGCAGCTTATCCCGGACAGACCAAGAGACCCAGTACTTC.

The rearrangement joins TRBV7-2 to TRBJ1-6; D might be TRBD1 (6 bases). The CDR3 totals 15 residues. V lost 5 bases and J 5 bases, leaving 13 bases between the germline ends. Looked up from germline, CDR1 is SGHTA and CDR2 is FQGNSA. The CDR3 loop reads CASSARQAHNSPLHF. The CDR3, as DNA: TGTGCCAGCAGCGCAAGACAGGCGCATAATTCACCCCTCCACTTT.

In its sample, this clone was seen a few times. An end of the junction differs from the germline gene, which may be a read error. The chain has TRBV7-7 and TRBJ2-2; D possibly uses TRBD1 or TRBD2 (5 bases each). Per germline, CDR1 SSHAT and CDR2 FNYEAQ (reference sequence). The CDR3 is 15 residues long. CDR3 coding DNA: TGTGCTAGCAGCTTAGCGCAGGCAGGGTTCGGGGAGCTGTTTTTT. Translation gives CASSLAQAGFGELFF.

This chain's CDR3 is CASRPVGGHPSYEQYF. CDR3 nucleotides: TGTGCCAGCAGGCCGGTAGGAGGGCATCCCTCCTACGAGCAGTACTTC. The rearrangement links TRBV28 to TRBJ2-7, with D tentatively TRBD2 (6 bases). CDR3 length equals 16 residues. V dropped 6 bases and J dropped 0 bases, with 18 bases sitting between them. CDR1 is MDHEN and CDR2 is SYDVKM in the germline V gene.

This clone occurred a few times. At one boundary the junction diverges from the germline segment, which might be a read error. The CDR3 DNA follows: TGTGCCAGCAGCCAAGATTTGGAGGGACAGGGTAGAACTTTT. Translation: CASSQDLEGQGRTF. The genes are TRBV4-2 and TRBJ1-4, with 9 bases matching TRBD1. CDR1 and CDR2 (germline): LGHNA, YNFKEQ. CDR3 length: 14 amino acids.

The chain employs TRBV6-5 and TRBJ2-5; TRBD2 is a possible D gene (6 bases). The CDR3 contains 14 residues. Trimming shortened V by 6 bases and J by 9 bases, and 20 bases separated the two germline ends. CDR1 and CDR2 from the germline V gene are MNHEY and SVGAGI. The CDR3 spells CASSRIINPGAQYF. The CDR3 DNA sequence: TGTGCCAGCAGCCGGATAATAAATCCGGGGGCCCAGTACTTC.

In this sample, this clone turned up once. Sequence at one end of the junction differs from germline and may be a read error. V and J are TRBV19 and TRBJ2-6, with D tentatively TRBD1 (5 bases). The CDR3 loop spans 16 amino acids. CDR1 LNHDA and CDR2 SQIVND come from the germline V gene (reference sequence). CDR3 amino acids: CASSVEQDSGANVLTF. Here the CDR3 DNA reads TGTGCCAGTAGTGTAGAACAGGATTCTGGGGCCAACGTCCTGACTTTC.

A remark on this clone: A junction end diverges from the germline sequence, so it may reflect a read error. This chain joins TRBV7-7 and TRBJ2-2; possibly TRBD1 for D (6 bases). Germline assignment: CDR1 SSHAT and CDR2 FNYEAQ (reference sequence). The CDR3 length is 12 residues. In DNA, the CDR3 is TGTGCTAGCAGCTCAGGGGTCGGGGAGCTGTTTTTT. It translates to CASSSGVGELFF.

V is TRBV5-6 and J is TRBJ1-3; maybe TRBD1 (6 bases). CDR3 length: 14 residues. Germline values: CDR1 SGHDT, CDR2 YYEEEE. Trimming left V 4 bases short and J 4 bases short, with 12 bases between. The CDR3 region has the DNA TGTGCCAGCAGCCCCCGGGGGGGCGGAAACACCATATATTTT. It codes for CASSPRGGGNTIYF. Filled out from reference TRBV5-6 and TRBJ1-3, the complete variable domain reads DAGVTQSPTHLIKTRGQQVTLRCSPKSGHDTVSWYQQALGQGPQFIFQYYEEEERQRGNFPDRFSGHQFPNYSSELNVNALLLGDSALYLCASSPRGGGNTIYFGEGSWLTVV.

The CDR3 DNA is TGCAGCGCATCAGGGGTTTGGGGCACTGAAGCTTTCTTT. It yields the protein CSASGVWGTEAFF. The chain couples TRBV29-1 to TRBJ1-1, with D possibly being TRBD1 (6 bases). The CDR3 length is 13 residues. The V gene's germline CDR1 is SQVTM and CDR2 ANQGSEA. Trimming left V 7 bases short and J 4 bases short, with 16 bases between.

The chain links TRBV11-2 to TRBJ1-1, with D perhaps TRBD1 (5 bases). CDR3 length: 13 residues. V lost 0 bases and J lost 5, with 7 bases in between. Germline values: CDR1 SGHAT, CDR2 FQNNGV. CDR3 region: CASSLEEGTEAFF. The CDR3 DNA reads TGTGCCAGCAGCTTAGAGGAGGGGACTGAAGCTTTCTTT.